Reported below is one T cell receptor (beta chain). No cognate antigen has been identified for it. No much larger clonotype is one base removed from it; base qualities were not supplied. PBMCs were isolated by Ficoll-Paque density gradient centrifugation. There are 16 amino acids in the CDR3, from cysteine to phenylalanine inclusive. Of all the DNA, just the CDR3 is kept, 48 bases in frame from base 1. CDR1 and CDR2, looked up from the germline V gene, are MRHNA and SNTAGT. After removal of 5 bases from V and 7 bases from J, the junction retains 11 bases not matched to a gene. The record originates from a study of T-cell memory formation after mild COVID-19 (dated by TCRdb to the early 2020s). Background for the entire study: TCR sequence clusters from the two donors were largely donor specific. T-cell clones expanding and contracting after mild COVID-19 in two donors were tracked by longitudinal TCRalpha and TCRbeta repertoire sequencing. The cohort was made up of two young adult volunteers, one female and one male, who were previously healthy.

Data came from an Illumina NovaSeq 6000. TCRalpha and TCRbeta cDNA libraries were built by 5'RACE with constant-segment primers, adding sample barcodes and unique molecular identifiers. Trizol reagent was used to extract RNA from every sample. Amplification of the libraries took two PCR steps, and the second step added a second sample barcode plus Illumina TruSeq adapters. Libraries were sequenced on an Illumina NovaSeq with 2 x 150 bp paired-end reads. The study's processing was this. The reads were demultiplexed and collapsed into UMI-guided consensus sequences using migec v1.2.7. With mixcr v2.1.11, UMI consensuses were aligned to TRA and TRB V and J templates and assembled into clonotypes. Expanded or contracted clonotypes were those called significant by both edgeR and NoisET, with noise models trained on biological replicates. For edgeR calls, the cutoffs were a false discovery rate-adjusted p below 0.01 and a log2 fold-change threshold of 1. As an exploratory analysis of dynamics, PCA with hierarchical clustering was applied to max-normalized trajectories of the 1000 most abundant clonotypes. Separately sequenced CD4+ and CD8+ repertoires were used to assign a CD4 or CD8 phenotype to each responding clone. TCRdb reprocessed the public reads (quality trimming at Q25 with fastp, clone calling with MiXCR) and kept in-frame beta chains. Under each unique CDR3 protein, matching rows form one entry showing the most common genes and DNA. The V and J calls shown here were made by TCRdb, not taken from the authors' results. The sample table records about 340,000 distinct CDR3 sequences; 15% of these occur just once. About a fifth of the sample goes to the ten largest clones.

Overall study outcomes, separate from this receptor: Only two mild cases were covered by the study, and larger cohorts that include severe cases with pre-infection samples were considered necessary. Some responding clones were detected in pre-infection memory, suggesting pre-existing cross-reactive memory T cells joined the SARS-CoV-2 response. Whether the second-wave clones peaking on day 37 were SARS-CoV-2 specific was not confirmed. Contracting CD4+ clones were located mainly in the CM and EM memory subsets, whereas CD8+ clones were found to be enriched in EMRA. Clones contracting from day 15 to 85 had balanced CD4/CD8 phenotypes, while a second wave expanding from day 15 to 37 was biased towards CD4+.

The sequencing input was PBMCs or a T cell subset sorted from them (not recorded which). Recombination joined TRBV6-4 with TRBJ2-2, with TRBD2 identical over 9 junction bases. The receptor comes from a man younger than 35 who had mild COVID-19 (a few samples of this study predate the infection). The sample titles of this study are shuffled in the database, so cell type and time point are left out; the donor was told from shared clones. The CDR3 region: CASSPSGGGAGGELFF. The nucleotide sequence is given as TGTGCCAGCAGTCCCTCCGGCGGGGGGGCCGGCGGGGAGCTGTTTTTT.